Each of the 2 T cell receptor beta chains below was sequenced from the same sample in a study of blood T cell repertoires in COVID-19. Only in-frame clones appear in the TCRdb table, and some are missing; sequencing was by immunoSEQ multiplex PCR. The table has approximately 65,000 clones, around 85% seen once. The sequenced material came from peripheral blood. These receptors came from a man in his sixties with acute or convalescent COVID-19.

CDR3 amino acids: CASSLAAGRNEKLFF. The CDR3 DNA reads TGTGCCAGCAGCTTAGCGGCAGGCCGGAATGAAAAACTGTTTTTT. This chain joins TRBV7-2 and TRBJ1-4, with D unresolved. The germline CDR1 and CDR2 sequences are SGHTA and FQGNSA. The CDR3 covers 15 residues. Trimming shortened V by 0 bases and J by 5 bases, and 10 bases separated the two germline ends.

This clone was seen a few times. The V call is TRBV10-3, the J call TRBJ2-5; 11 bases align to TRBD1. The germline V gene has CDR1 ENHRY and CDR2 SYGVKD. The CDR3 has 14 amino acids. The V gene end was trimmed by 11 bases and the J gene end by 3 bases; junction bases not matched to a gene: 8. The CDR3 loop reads CAVHGTGGEETQYF. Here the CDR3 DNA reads TGTGCCGTCCATGGGACAGGGGGAGAAGAGACCCAGTACTTC.